The 7 T cell receptor beta chains presented below share a single source sample, sequenced in a study of cytomegalovirus exposure and HLA in healthy donors (dated by TCRdb to about 2017). Library preparation used the immunoSEQ multiplex PCR assay. For the multiplex PCR, a mixture combining 60 forward primers for TCR Vbeta segments and 13 reverse primers for TCR Jbeta segments was used. Entries here come from immuneACCESS through TCRdb and include only in-frame sequences with V and J called. Some clones fail to appear in such tables; in the studies checked, an unresolved V gene covers under half of the shortfall, and the cause of the remainder is unknown. This sample has 180,000 or so clones in its table, and more than 65% of those were observed once. Roughly 3% of the sample belongs to the ten largest clones. Sequencing was performed on PBMCs. The receptors were gathered from a female donor in good health and CMV-seronegative.

J is TRBJ1-2 and V is TRBV25-1; 7 nucleotides line up with TRBD1. Trimming removed 4 bases from V and 2 bases from J; junction bases left unmatched: 7. The CDR3 is 15 residues long. CDR1 and CDR2 from the germline V gene are MGHDK and SYGVNS. The CDR3: CASSAWDRENYGYTF. The DNA of the CDR3 is TGTGCCAGCAGTGCCTGGGACAGAGAGAACTATGGCTACACCTTC.

The chain combines TRBV7-8 with TRBJ2-7; 7 positions match TRBD2. Germline V CDR1 and CDR2: SGHVS, FQNEAQ. The junction had 7 bases not matched to a gene; V was cut back by 1 base and J by 4 bases. This CDR3 spans 15 amino acids. For the CDR3, the DNA is TGTGCCAGCAGCTTAGAAGCGGGGTCGCTGTACGAGCAGTACTTC. Translated: CASSLEAGSLYEQYF. Drawing the rest from reference TRBV7-8 and TRBJ2-7, the complete variable domain is GAGVSQSPRYKVAKRGQDVALRCDPISGHVSLFWYQQALGQGPEFLTYFQNEAQLDKSGLPSDRFFAERPEGSVSTLKIQRTQQEDSAVYLCASSLEAGSLYEQYFGPGTRLTVT.

The V call is TRBV19, the J call TRBJ1-5; D remains ambiguous. The CDR3 loop spans 15 amino acids. The ends were cut back, 6 bases at V and 0 bases at J, with 12 bases in the middle. CDR1 and CDR2 from the germline V gene are LNHDA and SQIVND (reference sequence). CDR3 amino acids: CASSPRHLSNQPQHF. In DNA form, the CDR3 reads TGTGCCAGTAGCCCTCGACACCTTAGCAATCAGCCCCAGCATTTT.

As to this clone: This sample also contains other DNA sequences that code for the same CDR3. This chain links TRBV5-1 with TRBJ2-7, with TRBD1 identical over 8 bases. The CDR3 consists of 15 residues. CDR1 is SGHRS, CDR2 YFSETQ, per germline. V shed 3 bases and J 3 bases; nucleotides not matched to a gene: 8. As DNA, the CDR3 is TGCGCCAGCAGCTCCCGACAGGGGCTAAACTACGAGCAGTACTTC. As protein: CASSSRQGLNYEQYF.

The CDR3 region has the DNA TGTGCCAGCAGCGCCGACAGGGGCTATGGCTACACCTTC. Its translation: CASSADRGYGYTF. This chain links TRBV7-3 with TRBJ1-2; TRBD1 matches at 8 bases. The trim removed 5 bases at V and 4 bases at J, leaving 3 bases unmatched. Germline V gene sequence: CDR1 SGHTA, CDR2 FQGTGA. The length of the CDR3 is 13 residues.

The chain has TRBV10-2 and TRBJ1-3, with D unresolved. The CDR3 loop spans 13 amino acids. Trimming took 3 bases from V and 0 from J, leaving 3 bases between them. The germline CDR1 and CDR2 sequences are WSHSY and SAAADI. The CDR3 nucleotides read TGCGCCAGCAGTGATAACTCTGGAAACACCATATATTTT. It specifies CASSDNSGNTIYF.

The chain employs TRBV11-2 and TRBJ2-7; 7 bases are shared with TRBD1. The V segment lost 3 bases and the J segment 2 bases; nucleotides outside the gene matches: 7. The CDR3 is made up of 15 amino acids. CDR1 and CDR2 from the germline V gene are SGHAT and FQNNGV. The CDR3 is CASSFVGQQTYEQYF. In DNA form, the CDR3 reads TGTGCCAGCAGCTTCGTGGGACAGCAAACCTACGAGCAGTACTTC.